The rows below give T cell receptor beta chains drawn from one sample of a study of T-cell reconstitution after alpha-beta-depleted transplantation in children. Each CDR3 protein gets one entry after TCRdb re-called the PCR reads with MiXCR. The data contain approximately 520,000 distinct CDR3 sequences, less than 35% of them singletons. Source: PBMCs from the stem cell graft donor, taken from the stem cell graft. Receptor source: a human donor who donated a stem cell graft to a child with aplastic anemia. CDR3s include the opening cysteine and the closing phenylalanine or tryptophan. A D gene is named only where the DNA matches it firmly. Expanded clones get a size class; other rows say once, few or many, or leave the size out.

v_call: TRBV28
cdr3_length: 16
j_call: TRBJ2-1
d_call: TRBD2
clone_size: -
cdr3_nt: TGTGCCAGCAGTCCTAATAGCGGGAGTTCCTACAATGAGCAGTTCTTC
cdr3_aa: CASSPNSGSSYNEQFF

v_call: TRBV29-1
cdr3_length: 14
j_call: TRBJ2-3
d_call: TRBD2
clone_size: -
cdr3_nt: TGCAGCGGTAAAAAGCGGGGGACCACAGATACGCAGTATTTT
cdr3_aa: CSGKKRGTTDTQYF

v_call: TRBV20-1
cdr3_length: 14
j_call: TRBJ1-1
d_call: -
clone_size: -
cdr3_nt: TGCAGTGCTAGTAGGGGACACCGCAACACTGAAGCTTTCTTT
cdr3_aa: CSASRGHRNTEAFF

v_call: TRBV6-1
cdr3_length: 16
j_call: TRBJ2-3
d_call: TRBD1
clone_size: few
cdr3_nt: TGTGCCAGCAGGTCGCTCGGGACAGGGGGTCCAGATACGCAGTATTTT
cdr3_aa: CASRSLGTGGPDTQYF

v_call: TRBV6-2/TRBV6-3
cdr3_length: 17
j_call: TRBJ2-1
d_call: TRBD2
clone_size: -
cdr3_nt: TGTGCCAGCAGTTACTCCGGACTAGCGGGGGTAAACAATGAGCAGTTCTTC
cdr3_aa: CASSYSGLAGVNNEQFF

v_call: TRBV12-3/TRBV12-4
cdr3_length: 13
j_call: TRBJ2-5
d_call: -
clone_size: -
cdr3_nt: TGTGCCAGCAGTGCCTACACTCAGGAGACCCAGTACTTC
cdr3_aa: CASSAYTQETQYF

v_call: TRBV11-2
cdr3_length: 16
j_call: TRBJ2-1
d_call: TRBD2
clone_size: -
cdr3_nt: TGTGCCAGCAGTTATGGACTAGCGGCAATCTACAATGAGCAGTTCTTC
cdr3_aa: CASSYGLAAIYNEQFF

v_call: TRBV29-1
cdr3_length: 10
j_call: TRBJ1-1
d_call: -
clone_size: -
cdr3_nt: TGCAGCGCCATGACAGGTGAAGCTTTCTTT
cdr3_aa: CSAMTGEAFF

v_call: TRBV12-3/TRBV12-4
cdr3_length: 13
j_call: TRBJ1-5
d_call: -
clone_size: -
cdr3_nt: TGTGCCAGCACTCTAGGGGGCAATCAGCCCCAGCATTTT
cdr3_aa: CASTLGGNQPQHF

v_call: TRBV28
cdr3_length: 13
j_call: TRBJ2-5
d_call: TRBD1
clone_size: -
cdr3_nt: TGTGCCAGTTCACAGGGGGCGCGAGAGACCCAGTACTTC
cdr3_aa: CASSQGARETQYF

v_call: TRBV27
cdr3_length: 17
j_call: TRBJ2-3
d_call: -
clone_size: -
cdr3_nt: TGTGCCAGCAGTTCAACGCCGGGACGGGGGAGACCAGATACGCAGTATTTT
cdr3_aa: CASSSTPGRGRPDTQYF

v_call: TRBV20-1
cdr3_length: 13
j_call: TRBJ2-1
d_call: TRBD1
clone_size: -
cdr3_nt: TGCAGTGCTAGTTCAGGGGGCTACAATGAGCAGTTCTTC
cdr3_aa: CSASSGGYNEQFF

v_call: TRBV7-2
cdr3_length: 15
j_call: TRBJ2-3
d_call: -
clone_size: -
cdr3_nt: TGTGCCAGCAGGGCGGCACGGAATCCGACAGATACGCAGTATTTT
cdr3_aa: CASRAARNPTDTQYF

v_call: TRBV7-2
cdr3_length: 14
j_call: TRBJ2-3
d_call: -
clone_size: -
cdr3_nt: TGTGCCAGCAGCTTCAGGGACCGCACAGATACGCAGTATTTT
cdr3_aa: CASSFRDRTDTQYF

v_call: TRBV10-3
cdr3_length: 11
j_call: TRBJ2-5
d_call: -
clone_size: many
cdr3_nt: TGTGCCATCAGTGACCAAGAGACCCAGTACTTC
cdr3_aa: CAISDQETQYF

v_call: TRBV30
cdr3_length: 13
j_call: TRBJ2-7
d_call: -
clone_size: few
cdr3_nt: TGTGCCTGGAGTTCCGGGTTACCCTACGAGCAGTACTTC
cdr3_aa: CAWSSGLPYEQYF

v_call: TRBV7-2
cdr3_length: 15
j_call: TRBJ2-1
d_call: -
clone_size: -
cdr3_nt: TGTGCCAGCAGCCCCCGGGCAGGCACCTACAATGAGCAGTTCTTC
cdr3_aa: CASSPRAGTYNEQFF

v_call: TRBV3-1
cdr3_length: 14
j_call: TRBJ2-7
d_call: -
clone_size: -
cdr3_nt: TGTGCCAGCAGCCAGGCTCTAGGTGCCTACGAGCAGTACTTC
cdr3_aa: CASSQALGAYEQYF

v_call: TRBV27
cdr3_length: 13
j_call: TRBJ1-1
d_call: -
clone_size: few
cdr3_nt: TGTGCCAGCAGCTTCCTCTGGAACACTGAAGCTTTCTTT
cdr3_aa: CASSFLWNTEAFF

v_call: TRBV20-1
cdr3_length: 15
j_call: TRBJ1-5
d_call: -
clone_size: -
cdr3_nt: TGCAGTGCCGGGTACGGGACGCGGGGCAATCAGCCCCAGCATTTT
cdr3_aa: CSAGYGTRGNQPQHF

v_call: TRBV29-1
cdr3_length: 15
j_call: TRBJ1-1
d_call: -
clone_size: few
cdr3_nt: TGCAGCGTTGGGTCCGGGAACGTGTGGAACACTGAAGCTTTCTTT
cdr3_aa: CSVGSGNVWNTEAFF

v_call: TRBV29-1
cdr3_length: 12
j_call: TRBJ2-1
d_call: -
clone_size: few
cdr3_nt: TGCAGCGCGTACTCCTCCTACAATGAGCAGTTCTTC
cdr3_aa: CSAYSSYNEQFF

v_call: TRBV13
cdr3_length: 15
j_call: TRBJ1-1
d_call: TRBD1
clone_size: many
cdr3_nt: TGTGCCAGCAGCCGGGAGGGACAGGAGAACACTGAAGCTTTCTTT
cdr3_aa: CASSREGQENTEAFF

v_call: TRBV28
cdr3_length: 13
j_call: TRBJ1-5
d_call: -
clone_size: -
cdr3_nt: TGTGCCAGCAGAACAGGGCGGATTCAGCCCCAGCATTTT
cdr3_aa: CASRTGRIQPQHF

v_call: TRBV6-1
cdr3_length: 17
j_call: TRBJ1-4
d_call: -
clone_size: -
cdr3_nt: TGTGCCAGCGGCTCTAAAGGCCGGCCTGCAACTAATGAAAAACTGTTTTTT
cdr3_aa: CASGSKGRPATNEKLFF

v_call: TRBV11-3
cdr3_length: 14
j_call: TRBJ2-3
d_call: TRBD2
clone_size: -
cdr3_nt: TGTGCCAGCAAACTCGGAGTAGCGGGAGCACCGCAGTATTTT
cdr3_aa: CASKLGVAGAPQYF

v_call: TRBV18
cdr3_length: 15
j_call: TRBJ1-3
d_call: -
clone_size: -
cdr3_nt: TGTGCCAGCTCACCAAACGGATACTCTGGAAACACCATATATTTT
cdr3_aa: CASSPNGYSGNTIYF

v_call: TRBV4-3
cdr3_length: 17
j_call: TRBJ2-2
d_call: TRBD2
clone_size: -
cdr3_nt: TGCGCCAGCAGCCAAGATACCCGGGAGGGCGTCACCGGGGAGCTGTTTTTT
cdr3_aa: CASSQDTREGVTGELFF

v_call: TRBV29-1
cdr3_length: 15
j_call: TRBJ2-2
d_call: -
clone_size: few
cdr3_nt: TGCAGCGTTCTTCCGGGACGATCCGCGGCCGGGGAGCTGTTTTTT
cdr3_aa: CSVLPGRSAAGELFF